What follows is one T cell receptor beta chain and its context. Its cognate antigen is unknown. This entry is derived from a study of cytomegalovirus exposure and HLA in healthy donors. Study-wide points: No immune exposure information besides CMV serostatus was available. Associated with cytomegalovirus, according to the listing, were 150 to 200 TCR beta chains.

Use of 60 Vbeta and 13 Jbeta primers characterized the PCR. The assay was immunoSEQ multiplex PCR, and TCRdb's table has in-frame clones only and misses some. The sample carries some 98,000 clones, around a tenth recorded once. At the time of sampling, donors were nominally healthy, though unrecorded immune exposures were likely. Unmatched junction bases numbered 8, after V lost 6 bases and J lost 2 bases. CDR1 and CDR2 (germline): SGHTA, FQGNSA. The CDR3 is 15 amino acids. Sequencing used PBMCs. The sequence was collected from a man aged 50 or older in good health and CMV-seropositive. The chain is built from TRBV7-2 and TRBJ2-7, with 9 nucleotides matching TRBD2. The CDR3 protein is CASSRFSGGTYEQYF. The DNA of the CDR3 is TGTGCCAGCAGTCGTTTTAGCGGGGGAACCTACGAGCAGTACTTC.